This TCR beta chain was identified in a study of T cells in Graves' hyperthyroidism and ophthalmopathy. Study as a whole: Peripheral blood was drawn at first diagnosis, prior to all treatment. Study conclusions and caveats: In simple terms, a model built on 13 V-J features told ophthalmopathy apart from stable hyperthyroidism.

This clonotype was seen many times. Its antigen remains unidentified. Uncontrolled infection, other autoimmune disease, pregnancy or lactation excluded patients. Fresh 10 ml peripheral blood yielded PBMCs. The CDR3 runs to 14 residues. V gave up 2 bases and J gave up 6 bases; unmatched junction bases: 6. Germline loops: CDR1 DFQATT, CDR2 SNEGSKA (reference sequence). RNA transcripts were the template for amplifying TCR beta CDR3 regions. First-round RT-PCR targeting the TCR CDR3 was performed with the HTBI primer set. TCRdb recomputed calls from the multiplex PCR reads with MiXCR, one row per CDR3 protein. The sample lists 500,000 to 800,000 distinct CDR3 sequences, more than 14% occurring once.

The sequenced sample was blood. The sequence derives from a woman aged 45-65 years with Graves' ophthalmopathy. The chain recombines TRBV20-1 with TRBJ2-7; 11 bases map to TRBD2. The CDR3 here is CSARTKGLAVEQYF. The CDR3 coding sequence is TGCAGTGCTAGAACGAAGGGACTAGCGGTCGAGCAGTACTTC.